This T cell receptor beta chain is from a study of cytomegalovirus exposure and HLA in healthy donors. Trimming cost V 5 bases and J 2 bases, with 9 bases left between them. The CDR3 extends over 13 amino acids. Germline V lookup: CDR1 MDHEN, CDR2 SYDVKM. PCR used 60 Vbeta primers and 13 Jbeta primers. Measured with immunoSEQ multiplex PCR; TCRdb has only the in-frame clones, and not every one. The profile shows some 210,000 clones, about 77% of them singletons. Broader study findings: Several of the most significant clusters appeared linked to common viral pathogens, based on a later analysis. More than 150 TCR beta chains were listed as cytomegalovirus-associated. As a later analysis revealed, most CMV-associated TCR beta chains appeared HLA-restricted.

This clone was seen only a few times. Its antigen is currently unknown. The sample was PBMCs. This rearrangement joins TRBV28 to TRBJ1-2; weak D call: TRBD1 (6 bases). This sequence originates from a woman between 25 and 40 years old in good health and CMV-seropositive. The CDR3 spells CASSTTGNYGYTF. Written as DNA, the CDR3 is TGTGCCAGCAGTACAACAGGGAACTATGGCTACACCTTC.